The 30 T cell receptor beta chains reported below all come from one sample, sequenced in a study of blood T cell repertoires in COVID-19. Using immunoSEQ multiplex PCR, the repertoire was profiled, and TCRdb retains in-frame clones only, with some absent. The repertoire has about 25,000 clones, roughly nine tenths of them found once; the top ten carry less than 20%. Sequencing was performed on peripheral blood. The receptor source for this set is a human donor in a cohort sampled during active COVID-19.

The chain uses TRBV29-1 and TRBJ2-1; 10 nucleotides line up with TRBD2. This CDR3 has 14 residues. In germline, CDR1 is SQVTM, CDR2 ANQGSEA. Trimming removed 7 bases from V and 0 bases from J; junction bases left unmatched: 3. The CDR3 coding sequence is TGCAGCGGGACTAGCGGAAGCTCCTACAATGAGCAGTTCTTC. Its protein product is CSGTSGSSYNEQFF.

The rearrangement joins TRBV28 to TRBJ1-3; TRBD1 matches at 7 bases. The CDR3 covers 19 residues. The ends lost 3 bases at V and 1 base at J; junction bases unmatched: 15. CDR1 and CDR2 from the germline V gene are MDHEN and SYDVKM. CDR3 residues: CASSFTAGTVRLSGNTIYF. The CDR3, as DNA: TGTGCCAGCAGTTTTACAGCCGGGACAGTAAGACTATCTGGAAACACCATATATTTT.

The V call is TRBV2, the J call TRBJ1-6; weak D call: TRBD1 (6 bases). V lost 4 bases and J lost 10, with 20 bases in between. This CDR3 has 16 amino acids. Germline values: CDR1 SNHLY, CDR2 FYNNEI. DNA for the CDR3: TGTGCCAGCAGTGCTGATCGACAGGCCAATTCCTCACCCCTCCACTTT. Its protein is CASSADRQANSSPLHF.

This sequence joins TRBV9 and TRBJ2-1; TRBD2 matches 9 bases. The J segment lost 4 bases and the V segment lost 3 bases, leaving 8 bases of the junction unmatched. CDR1 and CDR2 from the germline V gene are SGDLS and YYNGEE. This CDR3 is 16 amino acids long. CDR3 sequence reads: CASSAITSGPYNEQFF. The CDR3 DNA reads as TGTGCCAGCAGCGCAATTACTAGCGGGCCATACAATGAGCAGTTCTTC.

V gene TRBV4-2 combines with J gene TRBJ1-4; D is uncertain. CDR3 length: 16 residues. The germline V and J ends were trimmed by 0 bases and 4 bases, with 12 bases remaining between them. Germline V lookup: CDR1 LGHNA, CDR2 YNFKEQ. The DNA of the CDR3 is TGTGCCAGCAGCCAAGATGTGCAGGCTCTTAATGAAAAACTGTTTTTT. It yields the protein CASSQDVQALNEKLFF.

The chain is built from TRBV12-3 or TRBV12-4 and TRBJ2-5; the D is unclear. Trimming pared 3 bases from V and 3 bases from J, leaving 8 bases between. This CDR3 contains 13 residues. The CDR3 loop is CASSFREEETQYF. CDR3 nucleotides: TGTGCCAGCAGTTTTAGAGAGGAAGAGACCCAGTACTTC.

This chain links TRBV30 with TRBJ2-2; D uncertain. This CDR3 is 13 amino acids long. The V and J ends lost 4 bases and 2 bases respectively, with 8 bases between them. Looked up from germline, CDR1 is GTSNPN and CDR2 is SVGIG (reference sequence). CDR3 protein: CAWKAVNTGELFF. CDR3 bases: TGTGCCTGGAAAGCTGTAAACACCGGGGAGCTGTTTTTT.

As regards this clone: Germline and junction disagree at one end, which may indicate a read error. This chain's CDR3 is CAITEGQGYGYTF. CDR3 nucleotides: TGTGCCATCACTGAGGGGCAGGGCTATGGCTACACCTTC. The chain recombines TRBV10-3 with TRBJ1-2; maybe TRBD1 (5 bases). This CDR3 is built from 13 residues. From germline, CDR1 is ENHRY and CDR2 SYGVKD.

The chain uses TRBV25-1 and TRBJ2-5; a possible D gene is TRBD1 (6 bases). The V end lost 4 bases, the J end lost 1 base, and 10 bases lay between the germline ends. CDR3 length: 14 residues. Germline CDR1 MGHDK, CDR2 SYGVNS. In DNA form, the CDR3 reads TGTGCCAGCAGTGCCCGGGACATCCAAGAGACCCAGTACTTC. Its translation is CASSARDIQETQYF.

This chain joins TRBV28 and TRBJ1-3; D ambiguous. The V gene lost 8 bases and the J gene lost 4 bases, with 9 bases spanning the gap. Germline CDR1 is MDHEN and CDR2 is SYDVKM. The CDR3 sequence is 12 residues long. The CDR3 DNA is TGTGCCAGCTTGGCGGGCGGAAACACCATATATTTT. As protein: CASLAGGNTIYF. The full variable domain, in which reference TRBV28 and TRBJ1-3 provide the parts outside the CDR3, is DVKVTQSSRYLVKRTGEKVFLECVQDMDHENMFWYRQDPGLGLRLIYFSYDVKMKEKGDIPEGYSVSREKKERFSLILESASTNQTSMYLCASLAGGNTIYFGEGSWLTVV.

The chain combines TRBV5-1 with TRBJ1-1; 7 bases match TRBD1. The germline V gene encodes CDR1 SGHRS and CDR2 YFSETQ. Trimming removed 3 bases from V and 7 bases from J; junction bases left unmatched: 3. There are 12 residues in the CDR3. The CDR3 loop reads CASSSNRGEAFF. CDR3 in DNA: TGCGCCAGCAGCTCGAACAGGGGTGAAGCTTTCTTT.

The chain has TRBV6-2 or TRBV6-3 and TRBJ1-1; D unresolved. V gave up 1 base and J gave up 3 bases, with 15 bases separating them. CDR1 MNHEY and CDR2 SVGEGT come from the germline V gene. The CDR3 is 16 amino acids. CDR3 loop: CASSYFPGSVYTEAFF. The CDR3 bases are TGTGCCAGCAGTTACTTTCCGGGTTCTGTGTACACTGAAGCTTTCTTT.

V gene TRBV7-8 combines with J gene TRBJ2-2, with D possibly being TRBD2 (6 bases). Trimming shortened V by 1 base and J by 5 bases, and 23 bases separated the two germline ends. The CDR3 totals 19 residues. Germline CDR1 and CDR2: SGHVS and FQNEAQ. Written as DNA, the CDR3 is TGTGCCAGCAGCTTAGAACGTTTATCGGGATTGGAGGGTACCGGGGAGCTGTTTTTT. It is translated as CASSLERLSGLEGTGELFF.

The chain is built from TRBV12-2 and TRBJ2-2; TRBD2 was called by the table and not checked on the DNA. TRBV12-2 is classified as a pseudogene. There are 14 residues in the CDR3. The CDR3 nucleotides read TGTGCAAGTCGCTTCTCAGCGATGGCCGGGGAGCTGTTTTTT. Protein: CASRFSAMAGELFF.

The chain has TRBV7-8 and TRBJ1-5; D not certain. CDR3 length: 17 residues. Per the germline V gene, CDR1 is SGHVS and CDR2 is FQNEAQ. The germline V and J ends were trimmed by 2 bases and 0 bases, with 14 bases remaining between them. The CDR3 coding sequence is TGTGCCAGCAGCTTACCCCCGGGAGGGAGTAGCAATCAGCCCCAGCATTTT. It yields the protein CASSLPPGGSSNQPQHF.

V and J are TRBV7-3 and TRBJ2-5; no clear D gene. Germline CDR1 reads SGHTA; CDR2 reads FQGTGA. V shed 5 bases and J shed 0 bases, with 7 bases lying between them. The CDR3 spans 13 residues. This chain's CDR3 is CASSVHHQETQYF. For the CDR3, the DNA is TGTGCCAGCAGCGTACACCACCAAGAGACCCAGTACTTC. The full variable domain, its missing parts supplied by reference TRBV7-3 and TRBJ2-5, is GAGVSQTPSNKVTEKGKYVELRCDPISGHTALYWYRQSLGQGPEFLIYFQGTGAADDSGLPNDRFFAVRPEGSVSTLKIQRTERGDSAVYLCASSVHHQETQYFGPGTRLLVL.

The chain links TRBV18 to TRBJ1-5; 11 nucleotides agree with TRBD1. Germline loops: CDR1 KGHSH, CDR2 LQKENI. The CDR3 sequence is 16 residues long. Trimming at V came to 8 bases and at J to 1 base, leaving 7 bases not matched to a gene. CDR3 sequence: CASRTGGVDSNQPQHF. CDR3 coding DNA: TGTGCCAGCCGGACAGGGGGCGTAGACAGCAATCAGCCCCAGCATTTT.

The gene calls are TRBV9 and TRBJ2-2; 12 nucleotides agree with TRBD2. Germline CDR1 SGDLS, CDR2 YYNGEE. V was clipped by 0 bases and J by 8 bases; unmatched bases: 5. This CDR3 has 16 residues. CDR3 residues: CASSVASGRAPGELFF. The CDR3, as DNA: TGTGCCAGCAGCGTAGCTAGCGGGAGGGCCCCGGGGGAGCTGTTTTTT. Using reference TRBV9 and TRBJ2-2 for the parts outside the CDR3, the full variable domain is DSGVTQTPKHLITATGQRVTLRCSPRSGDLSVYWYQQSLDQGLQFLIQYYNGEERAKGNILERFSAQQFPDLHSELNLSSLELGDSALYFCASSVASGRAPGELFFGEGSRLTVL.

V is TRBV2 and J is TRBJ1-2; a possible D gene is TRBD1 (6 bases). CDR1 SNHLY and CDR2 FYNNEI come from the germline V gene. V was shortened by 2 bases and J by 4 bases, with 8 bases between the two germline ends. The CDR3 loop spans 13 amino acids. CDR3 in amino acids: CASSETGRYGYTF. CDR3 in DNA: TGTGCCAGCAGTGAAACAGGGCGCTATGGCTACACCTTC.

The CDR3 reads CASNPSAGDSGNTIYF. DNA of the CDR3: TGTGCCAGCAACCCTTCAGCCGGAGACTCTGGAAACACCATATATTTT. The chain employs TRBV7-9 and TRBJ1-3; no firm D call. This CDR3 spans 16 amino acids. V lost 7 bases, J lost 0 bases, and 16 bases lay in between. The germline CDR1 and CDR2 sequences are SEHNR and FQNEAQ (reference sequence).

The rearrangement joins TRBV7-2 to TRBJ2-3; 7 nucleotides match TRBD2. Unmatched junction bases numbered 6, after V lost 1 base and J lost 2 bases. Germline CDR1 reads SGHTA; CDR2 reads FQGNSA. This CDR3 is 16 amino acids long. CDR3 coding DNA: TGTGCCAGCAGCTTAGTTTTTGCGGGGGACACAGATACGCAGTATTTT. As protein: CASSLVFAGDTDTQYF.

Details on this clone: A junction end diverges from the germline sequence, so it may reflect a read error. The same CDR3 is also encoded by other DNA sequences in this sample. V is TRBV5-1 and J is TRBJ2-7; maybe TRBD2 (7 bases). The CDR3 consists of 15 residues. Germline CDR1 SGHRS, CDR2 YFSETQ. The CDR3 region is CASSSAFGGLYEQYF. CDR3 DNA: TGTGCCAGCAGCTCCGCTTTCGGGGGGCTCTACGAGCAGTACTTC.

The CDR3 DNA follows: TGTGCCAGCAGCCAAGAGGCAGCGAGCTCCTATAATTCACCCCTCCACTTT. This sequence encodes CASSQEAASSYNSPLHF. The genes are TRBV4-2 and TRBJ1-6; D remains ambiguous. This CDR3 comprises 17 residues. CDR1 and CDR2 (germline): LGHNA, YNFKEQ. Trimming left V 0 bases short and J 0 bases short, with 9 bases between.

The rearrangement links TRBV7-2 to TRBJ2-5, with unresolved D. Germline CDR1 SGHTA, CDR2 FQGNSA. The CDR3 consists of 14 residues. V shed 4 bases and J shed 0 bases, with 9 bases lying between them. CDR3 bases: TGTGCCAGCAGCTCAACCGGTAACCAAGAGACCCAGTACTTC. This codes for CASSSTGNQETQYF.

The chain recombines TRBV7-2 with TRBJ2-1, with 9 bases lining up with TRBD1. Trimming cost V 5 bases and J 5 bases; bases outside gene matches: 10. The CDR3 runs 16 residues. In germline, CDR1 is SGHTA, CDR2 FQGNSA. Written as DNA, the CDR3 is TGTGCCAGCAGCGTCGCCGGGACAGGGATCAACAATGAGCAGTTCTTC. Translation: CASSVAGTGINNEQFF.

The chain joins TRBV5-1 to TRBJ2-5; 9 bases match TRBD2. V lost 10 bases, J lost 4 bases, and 11 bases stayed unmatched. The CDR3 length is 14 residues. Germline values: CDR1 SGHRS, CDR2 YFSETQ. The CDR3 loop reads CASGSREGRETQYF. The CDR3 nucleotides read TGCGCCTCAGGATCGCGGGAGGGCCGAGAGACCCAGTACTTC.

The chain is built from TRBV6-2 or TRBV6-3 and TRBJ2-7; D might be TRBD2 (7 bases). The CDR3 is 13 residues long. Per the germline V gene, CDR1 is MNHEY and CDR2 is SVGEGT. V dropped 5 bases and J dropped 9 bases, with 17 bases sitting between them. The CDR3 nucleotides are TGTGCCAGCAGTGGGACTACCAGGGGCGTGCAGTACTTC. This encodes CASSGTTRGVQYF.

The chain recombines TRBV5-5 with TRBJ2-7; the D gene is possibly TRBD2 (5 bases). The germline CDR1 and CDR2 sequences are SGHKS and YYEKEE (reference sequence). The ends were cut back, 0 bases at V and 4 bases at J, with 8 bases in the middle. CDR3 length: 13 residues. The CDR3 is CASSLGGLYEQYF. CDR3 in DNA: TGTGCCAGCAGCTTGGGAGGGTTATACGAGCAGTACTTC.

V is TRBV7-9 and J is TRBJ1-4; perhaps TRBD1 as D (5 bases). CDR3 length: 17 amino acids. Trimming shortened V by 5 bases and J by 4 bases, and 20 bases separated the two germline ends. Germline V CDR1 and CDR2: SEHNR, FQNEAQ (reference sequence). CDR3 sequence (DNA): TGTGCCAGCAGCCAACAGTCGGGGGTCCCGGATAATGAAAAACTGTTTTTT. As protein: CASSQQSGVPDNEKLFF. Filled out from reference TRBV7-9 and TRBJ1-4, the complete variable domain reads DTGVSQNPRHKITKRGQNVTFRCDPISEHNRLYWYRQTLGQGPEFLTYFQNEAQLEKSRLLSDRFSAERPKGSFSTLEIQRTEQGDSAMYLCASSQQSGVPDNEKLFFGSGTQLSVL.

The rearrangement uses TRBV12-1 and TRBJ1-5; TRBD1, the table's D call, lacks a check against the DNA. TRBV12-1 is shown as a pseudogene. The CDR3 sequence is 15 residues long. This CDR3 is CASSFVHNSNQPQHF. CDR3 coding DNA: TGTGCCAGCAGCTTTGTACACAATAGCAATCAGCCCCAGCATTTT.